The entry below gives a single T cell receptor beta chain sequence along with its context. Its antigen is not identified. The CDR3 contains 13 residues. CDR1 and CDR2 (germline): MNHNY, SVGAGI (reference sequence). Trimming cost V 2 bases and J 3 bases, with 8 bases left between them. Sequencing used immunoSEQ v3.0 at survey level. Sequenced by immunoSEQ multiplex PCR; TCRdb stores in-frame clones only, minus some. The profile shows 25,000 to 35,000 clones, more than 75% of them singletons. These data belong to a study of long-term antiretroviral therapy in people with HIV. In each sample, about 0.95-11 million cryopreserved PBMC were present before DNA extraction. Study-level points and caveats: After ART, diversity increased yet remained lower than transplant donor controls. ART adherence was not documented, and neither viral resistance nor therapy changes had any data.

Specimen: unsorted PBMCs, collected 2.9 years after starting antiretroviral therapy. V and J are TRBV6-6 and TRBJ2-7; weak D call: TRBD2 (5 bases). This clonotype was obtained from a man in his forties or fifties with HIV. The CDR3 coding sequence is TGTGCCAGCAGTTACGCGGGTAACTACGAGCAGTACTTC. Amino acids: CASSYAGNYEQYF.